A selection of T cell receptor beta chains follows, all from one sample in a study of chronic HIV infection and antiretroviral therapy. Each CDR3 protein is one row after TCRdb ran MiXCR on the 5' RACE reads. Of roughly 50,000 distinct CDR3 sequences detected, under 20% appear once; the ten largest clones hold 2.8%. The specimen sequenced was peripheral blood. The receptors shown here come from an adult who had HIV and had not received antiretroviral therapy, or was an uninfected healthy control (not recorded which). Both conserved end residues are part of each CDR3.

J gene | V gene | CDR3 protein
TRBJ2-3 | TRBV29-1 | CSVEDLEGQVTDTQYF
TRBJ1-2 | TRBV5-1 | CASSLATFPLAF
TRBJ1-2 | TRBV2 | CASSRQEANGYTF
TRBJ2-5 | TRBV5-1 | CASRDGWGLAAQETQYF
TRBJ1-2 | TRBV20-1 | CSATGNFYGYTF
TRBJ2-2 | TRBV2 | CASSDSRLAGNTGELFF
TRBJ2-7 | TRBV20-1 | CSARVLTGYYEQYF
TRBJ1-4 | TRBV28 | CASSFSGSRGKLFF
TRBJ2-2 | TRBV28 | CASMQLRGLARSGELFF
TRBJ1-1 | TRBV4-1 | CASSPSWQNTEAFF
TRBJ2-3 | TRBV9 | CASSPGGRSTDTQYF
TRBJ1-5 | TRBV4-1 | CASSSPGRGQPQHF
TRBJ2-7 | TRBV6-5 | CASSLQGAGYYEQYF
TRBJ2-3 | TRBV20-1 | CSASPSGGPTDTQYF
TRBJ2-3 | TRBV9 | CASSGSGQATDTQYF
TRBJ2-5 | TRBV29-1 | CSVGVAGKKETQYF
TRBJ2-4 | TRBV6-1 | CTSIGGQGVAKNIQYF
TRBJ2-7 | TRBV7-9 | CASSTNGGPRF
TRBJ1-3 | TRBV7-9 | CASSSPSRSGNTIYF
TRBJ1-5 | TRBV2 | CASSEAWGWTGDQPQHF
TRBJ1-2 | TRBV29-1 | CSVEATGAYGYTF
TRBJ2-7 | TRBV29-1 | CSAGAEAYEQYF
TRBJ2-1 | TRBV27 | CASSLSPEGSGEQFF
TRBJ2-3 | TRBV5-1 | CASSVGLAGSTDTQYF
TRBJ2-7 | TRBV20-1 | CSARDPGRDPAYEQYF
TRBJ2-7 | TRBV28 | CASSLPSGINPYEQYF
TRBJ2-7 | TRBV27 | CASSFRSVSTSYEQYF
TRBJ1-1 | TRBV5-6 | CASSIRVFGTEAFF
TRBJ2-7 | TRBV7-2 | CASNKREREIPYF
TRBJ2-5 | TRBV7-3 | CASSLAGITRLYF
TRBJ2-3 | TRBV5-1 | CASSVTSGNADTQYF
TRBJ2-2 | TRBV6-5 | CASSSRWNTGELFF